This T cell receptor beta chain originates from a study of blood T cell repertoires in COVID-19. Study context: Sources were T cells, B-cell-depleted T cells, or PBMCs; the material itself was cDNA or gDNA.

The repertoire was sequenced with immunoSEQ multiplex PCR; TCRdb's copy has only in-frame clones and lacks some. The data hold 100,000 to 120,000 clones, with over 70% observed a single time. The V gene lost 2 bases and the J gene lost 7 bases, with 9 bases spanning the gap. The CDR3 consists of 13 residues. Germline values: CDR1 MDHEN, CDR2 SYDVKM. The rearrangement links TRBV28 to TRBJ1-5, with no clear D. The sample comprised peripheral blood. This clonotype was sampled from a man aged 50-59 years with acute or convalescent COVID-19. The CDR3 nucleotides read TGTGCCAGCAGTTTACTTAGAGGGCAGCCCCAGCATTTT. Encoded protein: CASSLLRGQPQHF.